The clone carrying this T cell receptor beta chain was seen a few times. This entry is derived from a study of blood T cell repertoires in COVID-19. The trim removed 0 bases at V and 3 bases at J, leaving 5 bases unmatched. This CDR3 is built from 15 residues. Germline-derived CDR1 and CDR2 are MGHRA and YSYEKL. Produced via immunoSEQ multiplex PCR; TCRdb's table is partial and in-frame only. The sample lists 180,000 or so clones, 89% occurring once. The TCR comes from a woman younger than 30 who had recovered from COVID-19. This chain uses TRBV4-1 with TRBJ2-7; 7 nucleotides align to TRBD2. Sequenced sample: PBMCs or T cells enriched from blood (not recorded which). CDR3 in DNA: TGCGCCAGCAGCCAAGATCGGCTAGCGGACTACGAGCAGTACTTC. It codes for CASSQDRLADYEQYF.